One sample yielded the 8 T cell receptor beta chains listed below, sequenced in a study of identifying expanded T cells in peripheral blood. Sequencing was performed with immunoSEQ multiplex PCR; in TCRdb, only in-frame clones are kept and a portion is missing. The top ten hold under 5% of the sample, which has tens of thousands of clones, around 87% seen once. The specimen sequenced was blood. The receptors derive from a person aged 18 to 75 in good health.

V gene TRBV7-9 combines with J gene TRBJ2-5; D might be TRBD2 (6 bases). The V end was cut by 5 bases, the J end by 11 bases, with 24 bases between. The length of the CDR3 is 15 residues. Germline assignment: CDR1 SEHNR and CDR2 FQNEAQ (reference sequence). CDR3 DNA sequence: TGTGCCAGCAGCATAAGCGTCCGGCGGGAAGGGTCTCAGTACTTC. It encodes CASSISVRREGSQYF.

The J gene is TRBJ2-5, the V gene TRBV28, with 7 bases fitting TRBD2. The CDR3 totals 14 residues. Germline CDR1 reads MDHEN; CDR2 reads SYDVKM. V lost 3 bases to trimming and J lost 5 bases; unmatched junction nucleotides: 6. The CDR3 coding sequence is TGTGCCAGCAGTTTCGGGGGGATGAGGGAGACCCAGTACTTC. Its protein product is CASSFGGMRETQYF.

The V call is TRBV30, the J call TRBJ2-7; possible D gene TRBD2, 6 bases. Trimming cost V 8 bases and J 2 bases, with 16 bases left between them. CDR1 is GTSNPN and CDR2 is SVGIG in the germline V gene (reference sequence). This CDR3 has 13 amino acids. The CDR3 nucleotides are TGTGCCGGGGAGGCATTTGGGACCTACGAGCAGTACTTC. Protein sequence: CAGEAFGTYEQYF.

This chain uses TRBV4-3 with TRBJ1-4; 10 bases map to TRBD1. Losses at the gene ends were 0 bases for V and 6 bases for J; bases not matched to a gene: 7. Germline V gene data show CDR1 as LGHNA and CDR2 as YSLEER. The CDR3 extends over 17 amino acids. The CDR3 loop is CASSQDGAGTGDEKLFF. CDR3 DNA sequence: TGCGCCAGCAGCCAAGATGGGGCCGGGACAGGGGATGAAAAACTGTTTTTT.

This clone appeared a single time. The V gene is TRBV11-2, the J gene TRBJ2-2; 11 bases match TRBD2. After removal of 0 bases from V and 2 bases from J, the junction contained 11 bases not matched to a gene. The length of the CDR3 is 20 residues. CDR1 is SGHAT and CDR2 is FQNNGV in the germline V gene. This CDR3 reads CASSLEGGELAGVNTGELFF. CDR3 coding DNA: TGTGCCAGCAGCTTAGAGGGCGGGGAACTAGCGGGAGTTAACACCGGGGAGCTGTTTTTT.

V and J are TRBV28 and TRBJ2-7; 9 bases are shared with TRBD1. Germline loops: CDR1 MDHEN, CDR2 SYDVKM. The CDR3 extends over 14 amino acids. V trimming: 5 bases; J trimming: 5 bases; junction bases outside the gene matches: 7. This CDR3 reads CASSPGDRVNEQYF. CDR3 nucleotide sequence: TGTGCCAGCAGTCCCGGGGACAGGGTTAACGAGCAGTACTTC. The entire variable domain, with the rest obtained from reference TRBV28 and TRBJ2-7, is as follows: DVKVTQSSRYLVKRTGEKVFLECVQDMDHENMFWYRQDPGLGLRLIYFSYDVKMKEKGDIPEGYSVSREKKERFSLILESASTNQTSMYLCASSPGDRVNEQYFGPGTRLTVT.

The chain has TRBV6-1 and TRBJ2-7; D possibly corresponds to TRBD1 (6 bases). V was shortened by 4 bases and J by 0 bases, with 13 bases between the two germline ends. CDR1 is MNHNS and CDR2 is SASEGT in the germline V gene. The CDR3 extends over 15 amino acids. The CDR3 here is CASSAPTGSSYEQYF. DNA of the CDR3: TGTGCCAGCAGTGCACCTACAGGGAGCTCCTACGAGCAGTACTTC.

V gene TRBV9 combines with J gene TRBJ2-7; tentative D call: TRBD2 (6 bases). The germline CDR1 and CDR2 sequences are SGDLS and YYNGEE. This CDR3 is 16 amino acids long. V dropped 0 bases and J dropped 4 bases, with 17 bases sitting between them. CDR3 nucleotides: TGTGCCAGCAGCGTAGGAGGCGGGGAGTCGGTTTACGAGCAGTACTTC. This sequence encodes CASSVGGGESVYEQYF. The variable domain in full, with the rest retrieved from reference TRBV9 and TRBJ2-7, is DSGVTQTPKHLITATGQRVTLRCSPRSGDLSVYWYQQSLDQGLQFLIQYYNGEERAKGNILERFSAQQFPDLHSELNLSSLELGDSALYFCASSVGGGESVYEQYFGPGTRLTVT.